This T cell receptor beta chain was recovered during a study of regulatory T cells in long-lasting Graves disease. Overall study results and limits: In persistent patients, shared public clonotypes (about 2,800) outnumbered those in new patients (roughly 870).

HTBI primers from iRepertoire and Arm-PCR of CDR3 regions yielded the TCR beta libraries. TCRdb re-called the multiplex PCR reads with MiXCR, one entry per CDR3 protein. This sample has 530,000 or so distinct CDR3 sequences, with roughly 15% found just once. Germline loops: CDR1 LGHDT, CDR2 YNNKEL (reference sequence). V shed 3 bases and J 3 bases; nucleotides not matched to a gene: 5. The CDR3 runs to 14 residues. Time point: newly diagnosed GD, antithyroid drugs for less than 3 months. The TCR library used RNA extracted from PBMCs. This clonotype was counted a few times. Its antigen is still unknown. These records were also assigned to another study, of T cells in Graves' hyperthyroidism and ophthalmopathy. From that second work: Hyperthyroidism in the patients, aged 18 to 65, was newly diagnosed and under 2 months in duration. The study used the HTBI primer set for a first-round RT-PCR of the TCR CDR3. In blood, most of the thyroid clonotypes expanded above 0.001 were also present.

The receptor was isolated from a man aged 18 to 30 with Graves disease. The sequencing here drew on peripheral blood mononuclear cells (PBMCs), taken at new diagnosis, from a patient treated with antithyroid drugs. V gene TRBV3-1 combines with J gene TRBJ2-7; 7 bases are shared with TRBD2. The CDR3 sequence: CASSHSGTIYEQYF. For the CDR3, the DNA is TGTGCCAGCAGCCACAGCGGGACTATCTACGAGCAGTACTTC.